This TCR beta chain was sequenced for a study of cytomegalovirus exposure and HLA in healthy donors. As for the study in general: Early released data had around 89 million unique TCRs, all coming from HLA-typed donors. Overall study results and limits: For TCR beta chains, V- and J-gene trimming was later linked to a missense DCLRE1C variant. With DRB1 most and HLA-C fewest, TCR association rates differed between HLA loci in a later analysis.

Researchers ran the PCR with 60 Vbeta and 13 Jbeta primers. Measured with immunoSEQ multiplex PCR; TCRdb has only the in-frame clones, and not every one. The table lists under 150,000 clones, around four fifths of them singletons. In regard to this clone: As yet, its antigen is unknown.

CDR3 length: 14 residues. V lost 4 bases and J lost 5, with 14 bases in between. Germline V CDR1 and CDR2: SGHDT, YYEEEE. The sample taken for sequencing was PBMCs. The rearrangement joins TRBV5-6 to TRBJ2-3; TRBD1 is a possible D gene (5 bases). The sequence derives from a boy aged 10-17 years in good health and CMV-seronegative. For the CDR3, the DNA is TGTGCCAGCAGCGCGGACCCTAGGGGAGATACGCAGTATTTT. Its protein is CASSADPRGDTQYF. The whole variable domain, remainder taken from reference TRBV5-6 and TRBJ2-3, is DAGVTQSPTHLIKTRGQQVTLRCSPKSGHDTVSWYQQALGQGPQFIFQYYEEEERQRGNFPDRFSGHQFPNYSSELNVNALLLGDSALYLCASSADPRGDTQYFGPGTRLTVL.